These 31 T cell receptor beta chains originate from one sample sequenced in a study of shared clonotypes between healthy human individuals. Using immunoSEQ multiplex PCR, the repertoire was profiled, and TCRdb retains in-frame clones only, with some absent. The sample includes 2 million to 3 million clones, more than 85% of them seen just once. Sequences were obtained from naive CD4+ T cells from PBMCs. The subset: CD45RA+ positively selected. Receptors were obtained from a man aged 18 to 35 in good health. Some clones in this sample may be carry-over from other donors' samples.

In this sample, this clone turned up once. This chain connects TRBV19 to TRBJ2-6, with D possibly TRBD1 on 5 matching bases. The CDR3 has 16 residues. Trimming pared 5 bases from V and 0 bases from J, leaving 11 bases between. CDR1 is LNHDA, CDR2 SQIVND, per germline (reference sequence). The DNA for the CDR3 is TGTGCCAGTAGTCCCGGACATTCCTCTGGGGCCAACGTCCTGACTTTC. Translating gives CASSPGHSSGANVLTF.

The rearrangement links TRBV5-5 to TRBJ1-5; no reliable D call. CDR1 and CDR2 from the germline V gene are SGHKS and YYEKEE (reference sequence). The CDR3 loop spans 13 amino acids. V was trimmed by 4 bases and J by 5 bases, leaving 10 bases between them. CDR3 amino acids: CASSPASDQPQHF. CDR3 nucleotide sequence: TGTGCCAGCAGCCCTGCCTCTGATCAGCCCCAGCATTTT. Variable domain in full (rest from reference TRBV5-5 and TRBJ1-5): DAGVTQSPTHLIKTRGQQVTLRCSPISGHKSVSWYQQVLGQGPQFIFQYYEKEERGRGNFPDRFSARQFPNYSSELNVNALLLGDSALYLCASSPASDQPQHFGDGTRLSIL.

This chain connects TRBV6-5 to TRBJ1-4; the match to TRBD1 covers 11 bases. J gave up 7 bases and V 5 bases, and 6 bases lay outside the gene matches. Germline V gene lookup returns CDR1 MNHEY and CDR2 SVGAGI. This CDR3 comprises 15 residues. The CDR3 protein is CASSNAGTGGEKLFF. CDR3 coding DNA: TGTGCCAGCAGTAACGCCGGGACAGGGGGTGAAAAACTGTTTTTT.

The chain joins TRBV19 to TRBJ2-4, with 10 positions matching TRBD1. CDR1 and CDR2 from the germline V gene are LNHDA and SQIVND (reference sequence). V was clipped by 3 bases and J by 1 base; unmatched bases: 12. The CDR3 runs to 19 residues. The CDR3 loop reads CASSIQTGGLGSAKNIQYF. CDR3 in DNA: TGTGCCAGTAGTATTCAGACAGGGGGCCTGGGATCGGCCAAAAACATTCAGTACTTC.

The rearrangement uses TRBV4-3 and TRBJ2-7; 12 bases are a match to TRBD2. V was clipped by 4 bases and J by 5 bases; unmatched bases: 18. Germline V gene data show CDR1 as LGHNA and CDR2 as YSLEER. There are 19 residues in the CDR3. CDR3 sequence reads: CASSLGLAGRNLPPHEQYF. The CDR3 nucleotides read TGCGCCAGCAGCCTTGGACTAGCGGGACGGAATTTGCCACCCCACGAGCAGTACTTC.

The count of this clone is one. J is TRBJ1-4 and V is TRBV27; 9 nucleotides line up with TRBD1. This CDR3 is built from 16 residues. The V and J ends lost 6 bases and 8 bases, in that order; junction bases with no gene match: 13. Germline V gene sequence: CDR1 MNHEY, CDR2 SMNVEV (reference sequence). CDR3 amino acids: CASRLSNRGRSEKLFF. The DNA of the CDR3 is TGTGCCAGCAGGCTATCGAACAGGGGGCGATCGGAAAAACTGTTTTTT.

The chain employs TRBV10-3 and TRBJ1-5; 7 nucleotides match TRBD1. The CDR3 length is 21 residues. With 0 bases clipped from V and 0 bases from J, the junction kept 17 bases outside the gene matches. Germline CDR1 reads ENHRY; CDR2 reads SYGVKD. In nucleotides, the CDR3 is TGTGCCATCAGTGAGTCTGGTTTCGGGGACAGCCAGGAATATAGCAATCAGCCCCAGCATTTT. It encodes CAISESGFGDSQEYSNQPQHF.

This chain uses TRBV28 with TRBJ1-5; D gene uncertain. The CDR3 length is 16 residues. Between the trimmed V and J ends, which lost 3 bases and 0 bases, there was a span of 12 bases. The germline V gene encodes CDR1 MDHEN and CDR2 SYDVKM. The CDR3 bases are TGTGCCAGCAGTTTCGAGGTCTGGTATAGCAATCAGCCCCAGCATTTT. Amino acid sequence: CASSFEVWYSNQPQHF.

CDR3 residues: CASSYKQGGGETQYF. CDR3 nucleotide sequence: TGTGCCAGCAGCTATAAACAGGGCGGCGGAGAGACCCAGTACTTC. The gene calls are TRBV5-4 and TRBJ2-5; maybe TRBD1 (6 bases). Looked up from germline, CDR1 is SGHNT and CDR2 is YYREEE (reference sequence). Trimming took off 3 bases at V and 4 bases at J, with 16 bases between the two ends. The CDR3 length is 15 residues. Combining the CDR3 with reference TRBV5-4 and TRBJ2-5 gives the whole variable domain ETGVTQSPTHLIKTRGQQVTLRCSSQSGHNTVSWYQQALGQGPQFIFQYYREEENGRGNFPPRFSGLQFPNYSSELNVNALELDDSALYLCASSYKQGGGETQYFGPGTRLLVL.

This sequence joins TRBV7-8 and TRBJ1-2, with 7 bases aligning to TRBD1. The ends lost 5 bases at V and 4 bases at J; junction bases unmatched: 10. The germline CDR1 and CDR2 sequences are SGHVS and FQNEAQ. The CDR3 runs 15 residues. This CDR3 is CASSQNRDSSYGYTF. Written as DNA, the CDR3 is TGTGCCAGCAGCCAAAACAGGGACAGCTCCTATGGCTACACCTTC.

The chain joins TRBV7-9 to TRBJ1-2; D is undetermined. The V end lost 1 base, the J end lost 4 bases, and 4 bases lay between the germline ends. Germline CDR1 is SEHNR and CDR2 is FQNEAQ (reference sequence). The CDR3 contains 12 residues. This CDR3 is CASSLGVYGYTF. DNA of the CDR3: TGTGCCAGCAGCTTAGGGGTCTATGGCTACACCTTC.

The table lists this clone with a count of one. This chain uses TRBV6-4 with TRBJ2-1, with 8 bases matching TRBD2. Germline V lookup: CDR1 MRHNA, CDR2 SNTAGT. The CDR3 extends over 15 amino acids. The V and J ends lost 1 base and 8 bases, in that order; junction bases with no gene match: 7. Here the CDR3 reads CASSDLSGSPDEQFF. For the CDR3, the DNA is TGTGCCAGCAGTGACTTAAGCGGGAGTCCGGATGAGCAGTTCTTC.

The V and J genes are TRBV7-6 and TRBJ2-1; no definite D call. Germline lookup yields CDR1 SGHVS and CDR2 FNYEAQ. V shed 2 bases and J shed 6 bases, with 11 bases lying between them. The CDR3 has 14 residues. For the CDR3, the DNA is TGTGCCAGCAGCTTACTTTTAGTCGCCAATGAGCAGTTCTTC. This translates into CASSLLLVANEQFF.

Of note for this clone: The sample holds other DNA sequences that translate to the same CDR3. V gene TRBV7-9 combines with J gene TRBJ1-4; 9 bases agree with TRBD1. CDR3 length equals 15 residues. Trimming removed 5 bases from V and 5 bases from J; junction bases left unmatched: 6. CDR1 is SEHNR and CDR2 is FQNEAQ in the germline V gene (reference sequence). In DNA form, the CDR3 reads TGTGCCAGCAGCCCACCGGGACAGGGAAATGAAAAACTGTTTTTT. As protein: CASSPPGQGNEKLFF.

This CDR3 is CASSPGGTGSIGGYTF. In DNA form, the CDR3 reads TGTGCCAGCTCACCGGGCGGGACAGGGAGTATCGGTGGCTACACCTTC. This rearrangement joins TRBV18 to TRBJ1-2, with 9 nucleotides matching TRBD1. There are 16 residues in the CDR3. V was pared by 3 bases and J by 7 bases, with 12 bases of the junction left unmatched. Germline CDR1 is KGHSH and CDR2 is LQKENI.

This clone showed up just once. V and J are TRBV4-2 and TRBJ2-1, with TRBD2 matching 14 bases. Germline loops: CDR1 LGHNA, CDR2 YNFKEQ. The CDR3 contains 17 residues. V gave up 4 bases and J gave up 3 bases; unmatched junction bases: 5. The CDR3 DNA is TGTGCCAGCAGCCTGGGACTAGCGGGAGTGGTCTACAATGAGCAGTTCTTC. Translating gives CASSLGLAGVVYNEQFF.

The rearrangement uses TRBV7-2 and TRBJ2-7, with D possibly called TRBD1 or TRBD2 (6 bases each). The CDR3 contains 14 residues. The ends were cut back, 5 bases at V and 3 bases at J, with 14 bases in the middle. Germline V gives CDR1 SGHTA, CDR2 FQGNSA. DNA of the CDR3: TGTGCCAGCAGCATTGGGGGGCCTTACTACGAGCAGTACTTC. Its protein is CASSIGGPYYEQYF. Based on the CDR3 plus reference TRBV7-2 and TRBJ2-7, the full variable domain is GAGVSQSPSNKVTEKGKDVELRCDPISGHTALYWYRQSLGQGLEFLIYFQGNSAPDKSGLPSDRFSAERTGGSVSTLTIQRTQQEDSAVYLCASSIGGPYYEQYFGPGTRLTVT.

The chain uses TRBV27 and TRBJ2-7; D unresolved. The ends were cut back, 4 bases at V and 5 bases at J, with 12 bases in the middle. This CDR3 contains 13 residues. CDR1 MNHEY and CDR2 SMNVEV come from the germline V gene (reference sequence). The CDR3 region has the DNA TGTGCCAGCAGTTATAGTAACCTCCACGAGCAGTACTTC. It yields the protein CASSYSNLHEQYF.

V and J are TRBV11-1 and TRBJ1-1; D gene uncertain. Looked up from germline, CDR1 is SGHAT and CDR2 is FQDESV (reference sequence). The CDR3 runs 13 residues. Trimming stripped 5 bases from V and 4 bases from J, with 11 bases between. The CDR3 here is CASSTQVRTEAFF. CDR3 DNA: TGTGCCAGCAGCACTCAGGTCCGCACTGAAGCTTTCTTT.

The rearrangement links TRBV9 to TRBJ2-7; D is perhaps TRBD1 or TRBD2 (5 bases each). The CDR3 length is 14 residues. The germline gives CDR1 SGDLS, CDR2 YYNGEE. V shed 2 bases and J shed 6 bases, with 15 bases lying between them. CDR3 nucleotides: TGTGCCAGCAGCGTCTCGGTTTCCGGGACCGAGCAGTACTTC. Protein product: CASSVSVSGTEQYF.

V and J are TRBV6-4 and TRBJ2-5; D gene uncertain. Germline loops: CDR1 MRHNA, CDR2 SNTAGT. The length of the CDR3 is 17 residues. Between the trimmed V and J ends, which lost 6 bases and 1 base, there was a span of 21 bases. The CDR3 DNA reads TGTGCCAGCAGGGGGATCAGTGGGGATCCCCTCCAAGAGACCCAGTACTTC. Translation: CASRGISGDPLQETQYF.

This chain links TRBV7-8 with TRBJ2-7, with D perhaps being TRBD1 or TRBD2 (5 bases each). Trimming took off 2 bases at V and 3 bases at J, with 11 bases between the two ends. The CDR3 is made up of 14 amino acids. Germline lookup yields CDR1 SGHVS and CDR2 FQNEAQ. CDR3 protein: CASSLLRGDYEQYF. The CDR3 region has the DNA TGTGCCAGCAGCTTACTTAGAGGGGACTACGAGCAGTACTTC.

The CDR3 protein is CASSLWDSLEAFF. In nucleotides, the CDR3 is TGTGCCAGCAGTTTGTGGGACAGCCTTGAAGCTTTCTTT. The gene calls are TRBV28 and TRBJ1-1; 7 bases are shared with TRBD1. This CDR3 contains 13 residues. The junction had 5 bases not matched to a gene; V was cut back by 3 bases and J by 7 bases. Germline V lookup: CDR1 MDHEN, CDR2 SYDVKM.

This rearrangement joins TRBV9 to TRBJ2-7, with TRBD2 matching over 8 bases. J was trimmed by 4 bases and V by 0 bases; bases with no gene match: 6. This CDR3 contains 15 residues. Germline CDR1 reads SGDLS; CDR2 reads YYNGEE. CDR3 DNA: TGTGCCAGCAGCGTAGCCGGGAGGGCCGGTTACGAGCAGTACTTC. Amino acids: CASSVAGRAGYEQYF.

This rearrangement joins TRBV19 to TRBJ2-5; D possibly uses TRBD1 or TRBD2 (5 bases each). V lost 2 bases and J 4 bases, leaving 11 bases between the germline ends. Germline CDR1 reads LNHDA; CDR2 reads SQIVND (reference sequence). The CDR3 covers 14 residues. CDR3 protein: CASSIKGPPETQYF. The CDR3 bases are TGTGCCAGTAGTATAAAGGGACCCCCAGAGACCCAGTACTTC.

The chain combines TRBV7-2 with TRBJ2-7; D is ambiguous. Per the germline V gene, CDR1 is SGHTA and CDR2 is FQGNSA. This CDR3 is 11 amino acids long. V lost 2 bases, J lost 6 bases, and 5 bases lay in between. CDR3 nucleotide sequence: TGTGCCAGCAGCTTATCCCTCGAGCAGTACTTC. Protein product: CASSLSLEQYF.

The rearrangement joins TRBV5-1 to TRBJ2-3; the D is unclear. The CDR3 covers 13 residues. Between the trimmed V and J ends, which lost 4 bases and 2 bases, there was a span of 8 bases. Germline-derived CDR1 and CDR2 are SGHRS and YFSETQ. CDR3 residues: CASSRTPTDTQYF. The CDR3 DNA reads TGCGCCAGCAGCCGGACCCCCACAGATACGCAGTATTTT.

CDR3: CASSIAGQGIYEQYF. The CDR3 nucleotides are TGTGCCAGTAGTATAGCGGGACAGGGAATTTACGAGCAGTACTTC. V and J are TRBV19 and TRBJ2-7; 9 bases align to TRBD1. CDR1 is LNHDA, CDR2 SQIVND, per germline (reference sequence). The J segment lost 4 bases and the V segment lost 1 base, leaving 5 bases of the junction unmatched. The CDR3 length is 15 residues. The full variable domain, with the rest looked up from reference TRBV19 and TRBJ2-7, is DGGITQSPKYLFRKEGQNVTLSCEQNLNHDAMYWYRQDPGQGLRLIYYSQIVNDFQKGDIAEGYSVSREKKESFPLTVTSAQKNPTAFYLCASSIAGQGIYEQYFGPGTRLTVT.

The CDR3 DNA sequence: TGTGCCAGCAGCTTAGCCCAGGTCCCAGGGATGGAGACCCAGTACTTC. Translated, it gives CASSLAQVPGMETQYF. This chain connects TRBV7-2 to TRBJ2-5; D may be TRBD1 (5 bases). CDR3 size: 16 residues. Germline V gives CDR1 SGHTA, CDR2 FQGNSA. V lost 0 bases and J 5 bases, leaving 16 bases between the germline ends. Variable domain in full (rest from reference TRBV7-2 and TRBJ2-5): GAGVSQSPSNKVTEKGKDVELRCDPISGHTALYWYRQSLGQGLEFLIYFQGNSAPDKSGLPSDRFSAERTGGSVSTLTIQRTQQEDSAVYLCASSLAQVPGMETQYFGPGTRLLVL.

This clone occurred once. This chain uses TRBV28 with TRBJ1-3; a possible D gene is TRBD1 (6 bases). Trimming took 7 bases from V and 0 from J, leaving 13 bases between them. Germline V CDR1 and CDR2: MDHEN, SYDVKM. The CDR3 consists of 15 residues. The CDR3 loop reads CASIRGQSSGNTIYF. CDR3 nucleotides: TGTGCCAGCATCAGGGGCCAGAGCTCTGGAAACACCATATATTTT.

The chain uses TRBV6-6 and TRBJ2-7, with TRBD1 as a possible D gene (6 bases). Deletions cut 2 bases from V and 0 bases from J, with 14 bases between. Germline lookup yields CDR1 MNHNY and CDR2 SVGAGI (reference sequence). This CDR3 comprises 16 residues. CDR3 loop: CASSYTGTSSSYEQYF. DNA of the CDR3: TGTGCCAGCAGTTACACCGGGACATCTAGCTCCTACGAGCAGTACTTC.